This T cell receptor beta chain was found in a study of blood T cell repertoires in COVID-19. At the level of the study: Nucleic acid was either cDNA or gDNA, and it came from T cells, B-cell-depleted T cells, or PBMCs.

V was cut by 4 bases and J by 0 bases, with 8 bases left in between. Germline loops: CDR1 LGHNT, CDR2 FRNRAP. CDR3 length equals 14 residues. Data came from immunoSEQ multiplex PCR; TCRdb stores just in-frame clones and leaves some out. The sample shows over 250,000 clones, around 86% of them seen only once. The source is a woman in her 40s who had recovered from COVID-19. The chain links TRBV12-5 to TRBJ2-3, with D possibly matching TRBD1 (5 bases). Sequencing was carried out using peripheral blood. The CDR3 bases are TGTGCTAGTGGTTCTGGGGCTAGCACAGATACGCAGTATTTT. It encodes CASGSGASTDTQYF.